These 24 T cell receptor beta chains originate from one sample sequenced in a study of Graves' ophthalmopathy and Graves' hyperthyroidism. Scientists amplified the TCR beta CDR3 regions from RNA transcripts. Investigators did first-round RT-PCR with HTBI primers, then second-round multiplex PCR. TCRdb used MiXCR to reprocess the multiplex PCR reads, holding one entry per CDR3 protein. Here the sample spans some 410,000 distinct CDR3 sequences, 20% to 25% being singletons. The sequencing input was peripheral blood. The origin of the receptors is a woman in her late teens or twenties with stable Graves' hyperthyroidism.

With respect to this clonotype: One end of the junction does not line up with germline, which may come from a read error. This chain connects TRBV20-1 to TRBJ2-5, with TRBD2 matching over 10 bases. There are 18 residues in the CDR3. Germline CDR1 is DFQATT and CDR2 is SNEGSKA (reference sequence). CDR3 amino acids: CSARIPGLAIRPVETRDF. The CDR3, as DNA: TGCAGTGCTAGGATTCCGGGACTAGCGATACGGCCCGTGGAGACGCGGGACTTC.

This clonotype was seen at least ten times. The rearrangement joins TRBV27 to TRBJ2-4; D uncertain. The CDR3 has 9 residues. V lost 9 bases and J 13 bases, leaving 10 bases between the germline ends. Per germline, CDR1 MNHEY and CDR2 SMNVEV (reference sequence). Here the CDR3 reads CASLLGQYF. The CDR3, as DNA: TGTGCCAGTTTGTTGGGACAGTACTTC.

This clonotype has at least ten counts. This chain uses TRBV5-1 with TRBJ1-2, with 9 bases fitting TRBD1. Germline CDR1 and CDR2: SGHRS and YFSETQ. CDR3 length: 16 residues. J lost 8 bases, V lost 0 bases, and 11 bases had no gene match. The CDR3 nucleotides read TGCGCCAGCAGCTTGGTCTCAGGACAGGGGTCGGGCGGCTACACCTTC. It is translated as CASSLVSGQGSGGYTF. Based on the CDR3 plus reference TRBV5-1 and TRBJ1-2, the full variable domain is KAGVTQTPRYLIKTRGQQVTLSCSPISGHRSVSWYQQTPGQGLQFLFEYFSETQRNKGNFPGRFSGRQFSNSRSEMNVSTLELGDSALYLCASSLVSGQGSGGYTFGSGTRLTVV.

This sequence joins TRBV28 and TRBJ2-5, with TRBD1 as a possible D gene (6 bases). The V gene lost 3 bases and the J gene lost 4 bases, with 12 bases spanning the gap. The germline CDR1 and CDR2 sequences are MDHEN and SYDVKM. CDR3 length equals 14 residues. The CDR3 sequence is CASSLITGRETQYF. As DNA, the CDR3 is TGTGCCAGCAGTTTGATAACAGGGAGAGAGACCCAGTACTTC.

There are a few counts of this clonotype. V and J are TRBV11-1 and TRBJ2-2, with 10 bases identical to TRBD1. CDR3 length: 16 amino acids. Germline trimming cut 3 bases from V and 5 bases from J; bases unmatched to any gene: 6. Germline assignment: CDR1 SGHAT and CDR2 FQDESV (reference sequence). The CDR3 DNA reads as TGTGCCAGCAGCTTGTCGGGACAGGGGAAGACCGGGGAGCTGTTTTTT. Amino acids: CASSLSGQGKTGELFF.

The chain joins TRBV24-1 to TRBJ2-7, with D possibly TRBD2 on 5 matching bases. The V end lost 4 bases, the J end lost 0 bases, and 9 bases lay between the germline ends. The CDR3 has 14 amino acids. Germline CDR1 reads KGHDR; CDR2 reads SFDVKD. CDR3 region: CATSEGGSSYEQYF. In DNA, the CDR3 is TGTGCCACCAGTGAGGGCGGGTCCTCCTACGAGCAGTACTTC.

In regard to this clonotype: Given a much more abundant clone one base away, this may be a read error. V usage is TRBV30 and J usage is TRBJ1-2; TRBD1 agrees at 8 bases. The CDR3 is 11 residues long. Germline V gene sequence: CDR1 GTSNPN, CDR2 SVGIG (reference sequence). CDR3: CFDRGVSGYTF. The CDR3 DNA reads TGTTTCGACAGGGGCGTCTCTGGCTACACCTTC. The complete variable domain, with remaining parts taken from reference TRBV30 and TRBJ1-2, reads SQTIHQWPATLVQPVGSPLSLECTVEGTSNPNLYWYRQAAGRGLQLLFYSVGIGQISSEVPQNLSASRPQDRQFILSSKKLLLSDSGFYLCFDRGVSGYTFGSGTRLTVV.

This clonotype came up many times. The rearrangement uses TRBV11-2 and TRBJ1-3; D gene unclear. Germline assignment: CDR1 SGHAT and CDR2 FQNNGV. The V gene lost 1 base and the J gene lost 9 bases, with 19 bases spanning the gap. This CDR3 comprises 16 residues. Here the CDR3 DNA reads TGTGCCAGCAGCTTAGTAGCGGGGAGGATAGTAACCACCATATATTTT. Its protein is CASSLVAGRIVTTIYF. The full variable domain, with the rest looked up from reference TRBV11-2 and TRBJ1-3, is EAGVAQSPRYKIIEKRQSVAFWCNPISGHATLYWYQQILGQGPKLLIQFQNNGVVDDSQLPKDRFSAERLKGVDSTLKIQPAKLEDSAVYLCASSLVAGRIVTTIYFGEGSWLTVV.

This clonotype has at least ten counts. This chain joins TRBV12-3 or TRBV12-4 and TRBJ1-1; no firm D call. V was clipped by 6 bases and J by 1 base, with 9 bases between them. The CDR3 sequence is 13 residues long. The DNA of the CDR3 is TGTGCCAGCAGGCGACTGGGGAACACTGAAGCTTTCTTT. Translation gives CASRRLGNTEAFF.

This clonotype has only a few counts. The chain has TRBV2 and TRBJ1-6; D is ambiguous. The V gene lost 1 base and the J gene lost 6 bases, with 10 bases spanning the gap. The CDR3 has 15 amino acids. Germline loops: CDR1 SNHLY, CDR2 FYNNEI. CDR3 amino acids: CASSEGGTANSPLHF. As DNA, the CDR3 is TGTGCCAGCAGTGAAGGGGGAACAGCTAATTCACCCCTCCACTTT.

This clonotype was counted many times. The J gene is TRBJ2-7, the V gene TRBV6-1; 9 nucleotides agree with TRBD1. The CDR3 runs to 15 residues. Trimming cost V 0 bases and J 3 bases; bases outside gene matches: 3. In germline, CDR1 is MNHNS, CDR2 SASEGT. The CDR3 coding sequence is TGTGCCAGCAGTGAAGCGTTGGACAGGGGCTACGAGCAGTACTTC. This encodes CASSEALDRGYEQYF.

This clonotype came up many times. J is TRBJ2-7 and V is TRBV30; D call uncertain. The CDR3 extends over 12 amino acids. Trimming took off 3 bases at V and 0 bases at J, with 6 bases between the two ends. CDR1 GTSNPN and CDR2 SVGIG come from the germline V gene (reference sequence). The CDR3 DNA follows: TGTGCCTGGAGCGTTTCCTCCTACGAGCAGTACTTC. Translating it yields CAWSVSSYEQYF.

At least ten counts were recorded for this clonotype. CDR3: CSARKGGPTVYYEQYF. CDR3 DNA: TGCAGTGCTAGGAAGGGGGGACCGACCGTATACTACGAGCAGTACTTC. The chain employs TRBV20-1 and TRBJ2-7; D is tentatively TRBD1 or TRBD2 (6 bases each). Germline CDR1 and CDR2: DFQATT and SNEGSKA (reference sequence). This CDR3 has 16 residues. V shed 3 bases and J shed 3 bases, with 21 bases lying between them.

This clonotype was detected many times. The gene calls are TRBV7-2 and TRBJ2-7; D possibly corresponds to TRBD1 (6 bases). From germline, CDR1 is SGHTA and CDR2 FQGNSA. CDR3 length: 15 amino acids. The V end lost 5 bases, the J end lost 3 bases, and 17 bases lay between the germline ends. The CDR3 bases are TGTGCCAGCAGCCACCGGACAGTTCGAAGCTACGAGCAGTACTTC. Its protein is CASSHRTVRSYEQYF.

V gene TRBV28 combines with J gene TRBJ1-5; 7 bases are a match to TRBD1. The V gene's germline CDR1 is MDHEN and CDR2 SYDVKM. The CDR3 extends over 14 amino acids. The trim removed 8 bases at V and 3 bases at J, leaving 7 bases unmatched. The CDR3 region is CASAQGQNNQPQHF. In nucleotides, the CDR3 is TGTGCCAGCGCCCAGGGACAGAACAATCAGCCCCAGCATTTT.

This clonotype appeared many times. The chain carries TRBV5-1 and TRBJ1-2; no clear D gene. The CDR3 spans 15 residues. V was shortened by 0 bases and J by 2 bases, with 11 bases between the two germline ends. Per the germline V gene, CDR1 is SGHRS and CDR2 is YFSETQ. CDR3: CASSLASLGNYGYTF. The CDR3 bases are TGCGCCAGCAGCTTGGCCTCGTTAGGGAACTATGGCTACACCTTC.

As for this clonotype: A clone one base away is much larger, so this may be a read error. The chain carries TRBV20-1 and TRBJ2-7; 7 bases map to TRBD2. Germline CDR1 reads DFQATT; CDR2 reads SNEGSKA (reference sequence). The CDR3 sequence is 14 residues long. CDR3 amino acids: CSASDSGASREQCF. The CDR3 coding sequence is TGCAGTGCTAGCGACAGCGGGGCCTCCCGCGAGCAGTGCTTC.

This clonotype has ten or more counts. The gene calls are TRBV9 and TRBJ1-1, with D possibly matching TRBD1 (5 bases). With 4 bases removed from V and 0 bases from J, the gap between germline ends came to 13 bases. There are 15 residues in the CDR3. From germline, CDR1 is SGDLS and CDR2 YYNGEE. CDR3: CASSRRGIMNTEAFF. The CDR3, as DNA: TGTGCCAGCAGCAGACGGGGGATTATGAACACTGAAGCTTTCTTT.

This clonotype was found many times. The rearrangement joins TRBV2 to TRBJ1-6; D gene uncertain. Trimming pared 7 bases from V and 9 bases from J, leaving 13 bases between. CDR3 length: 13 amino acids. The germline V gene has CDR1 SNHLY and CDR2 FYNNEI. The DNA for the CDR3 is TGTGCCAGCAAGATAGGGCTGGGTTCACCCCTCCACTTT. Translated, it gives CASKIGLGSPLHF.

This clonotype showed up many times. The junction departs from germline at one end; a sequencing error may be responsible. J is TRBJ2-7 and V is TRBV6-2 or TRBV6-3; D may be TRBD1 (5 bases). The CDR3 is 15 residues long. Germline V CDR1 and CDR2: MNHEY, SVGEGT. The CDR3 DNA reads TGTGCCAGCAGCCGCCCTGGGGCCCTCTCCCACGAGCAGTACTTC. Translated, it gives CASSRPGALSHEQYF.

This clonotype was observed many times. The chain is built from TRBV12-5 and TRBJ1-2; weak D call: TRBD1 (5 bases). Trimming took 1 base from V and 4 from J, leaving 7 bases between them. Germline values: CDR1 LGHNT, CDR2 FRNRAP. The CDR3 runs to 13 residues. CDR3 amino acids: CASGLEQGYGYTF. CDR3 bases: TGTGCTAGTGGTTTGGAGCAGGGCTATGGCTACACCTTC.

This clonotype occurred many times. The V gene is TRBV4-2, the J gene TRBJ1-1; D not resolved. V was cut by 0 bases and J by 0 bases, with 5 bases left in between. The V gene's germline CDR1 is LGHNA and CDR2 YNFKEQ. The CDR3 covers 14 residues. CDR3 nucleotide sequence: TGTGCCAGCAGCCAAGAAGGGCTGAACACTGAAGCTTTCTTT. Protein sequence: CASSQEGLNTEAFF.

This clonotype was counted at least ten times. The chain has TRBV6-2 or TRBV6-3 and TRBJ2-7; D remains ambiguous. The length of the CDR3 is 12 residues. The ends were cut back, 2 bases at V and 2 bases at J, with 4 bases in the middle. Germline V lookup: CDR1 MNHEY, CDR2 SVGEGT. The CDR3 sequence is CASSYSPYEQYF. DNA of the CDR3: TGTGCCAGCAGTTACAGTCCCTACGAGCAGTACTTC.

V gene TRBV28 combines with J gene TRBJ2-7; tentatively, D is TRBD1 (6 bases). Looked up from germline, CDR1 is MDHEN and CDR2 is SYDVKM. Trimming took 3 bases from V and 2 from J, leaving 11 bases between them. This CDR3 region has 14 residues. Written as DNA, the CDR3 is TGTGCCAGCAGTTTGGCAGGGGCGACCTACGAGCAGTACTTC. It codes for CASSLAGATYEQYF.